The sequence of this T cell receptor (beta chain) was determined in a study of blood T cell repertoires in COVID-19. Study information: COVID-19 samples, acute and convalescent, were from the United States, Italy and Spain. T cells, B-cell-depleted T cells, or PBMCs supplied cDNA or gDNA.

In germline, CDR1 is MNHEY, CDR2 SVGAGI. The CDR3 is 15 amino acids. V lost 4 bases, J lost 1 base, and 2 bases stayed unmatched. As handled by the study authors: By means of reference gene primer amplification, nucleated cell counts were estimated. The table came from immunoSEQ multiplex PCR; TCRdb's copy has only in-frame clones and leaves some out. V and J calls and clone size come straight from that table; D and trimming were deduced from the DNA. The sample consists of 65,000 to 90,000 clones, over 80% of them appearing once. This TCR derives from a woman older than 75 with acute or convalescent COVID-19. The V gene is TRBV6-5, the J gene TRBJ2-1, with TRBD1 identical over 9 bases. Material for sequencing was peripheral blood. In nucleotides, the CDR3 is TGTGCCAGCAGTTCGGGACAGGGATCCTACAATGAGCAGTTCTTC. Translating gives CASSSGQGSYNEQFF.